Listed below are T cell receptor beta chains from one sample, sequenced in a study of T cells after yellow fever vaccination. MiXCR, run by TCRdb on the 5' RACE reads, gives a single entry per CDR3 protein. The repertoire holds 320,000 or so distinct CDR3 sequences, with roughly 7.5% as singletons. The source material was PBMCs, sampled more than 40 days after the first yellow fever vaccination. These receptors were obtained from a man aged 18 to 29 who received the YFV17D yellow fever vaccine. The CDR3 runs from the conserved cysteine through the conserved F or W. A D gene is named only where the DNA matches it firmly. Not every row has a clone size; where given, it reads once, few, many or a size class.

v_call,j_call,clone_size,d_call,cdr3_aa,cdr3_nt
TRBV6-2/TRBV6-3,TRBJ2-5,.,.,CASSYRLETQYF,TGTGCCAGCAGTTACCGGCTAGAGACCCAGTACTTC
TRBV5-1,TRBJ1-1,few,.,CASSRQSNMNTEAFF,TGCGCCAGCAGCCGACAGTCTAACATGAACACTGAAGCTTTCTTT
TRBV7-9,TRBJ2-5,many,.,CASRMGRETQYF,TGTGCCAGCCGCATGGGGCGGGAGACCCAGTACTTC
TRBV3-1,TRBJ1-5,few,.,CASSRQGSNQPQHF,TGTGCCAGCAGCCGCCAGGGGAGCAATCAGCCCCAGCATTTT
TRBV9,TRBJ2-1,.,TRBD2,CASSVVGPVQAGDHNEQFF,TGTGCCAGCAGCGTTGTTGGGCCGGTTCAAGCGGGGGACCACAATGAGCAGTTCTTC
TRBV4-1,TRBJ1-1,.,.,CASSHVGNSEAFF,TGCGCCAGCAGCCATGTGGGGAACTCCGAAGCTTTCTTT
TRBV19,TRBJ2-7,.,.,CASSMVFTGFYEQYF,TGTGCCAGTAGTATGGTGTTTACGGGGTTCTACGAGCAGTACTTC
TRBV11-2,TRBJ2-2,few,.,CASSPTLGDGTGELFF,TGTGCCAGCAGCCCCACTCTAGGGGACGGCACCGGGGAGCTGTTTTTT
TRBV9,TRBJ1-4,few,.,CASSVGTTNEKLFF,TGTGCCAGCAGCGTCGGTACAACTAATGAAAAACTGTTTTTT
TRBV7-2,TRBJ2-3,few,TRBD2,CASRPAGTSPADTQYF,TGTGCCAGCAGACCTGCCGGGACTAGCCCCGCAGATACGCAGTATTTT
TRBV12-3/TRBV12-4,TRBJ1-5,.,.,CASSPRSGNQPQHF,TGTGCCAGCAGTCCCAGGTCGGGGAATCAGCCCCAGCATTTT
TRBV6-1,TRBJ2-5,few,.,CASSPVQGPGGTQYF,TGTGCCAGCAGTCCCGTCCAAGGGCCCGGAGGGACCCAGTACTTC
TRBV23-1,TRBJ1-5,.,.,CASSQSRRGRFNQPQHF,TGCGCCAGCAGTCAGTCGAGGCGGGGGCGATTCAATCAGCCCCAGCATTTT
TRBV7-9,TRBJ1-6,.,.,CASSLGGPSHSPLHF,TGTGCCAGCAGCTTGGGCGGGCCAAGCCATTCACCCCTCCACTTT
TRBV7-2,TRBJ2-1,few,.,CASSLEQGFKPFF,TGTGCCAGCAGCTTAGAACAGGGATTTAAACCTTTCTTC
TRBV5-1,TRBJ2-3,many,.,CASSLAGGLYTDTQYF,TGCGCCAGCAGCTTGGCCGGGGGACTCTACACAGATACGCAGTATTTT
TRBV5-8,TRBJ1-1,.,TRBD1,CASRKDRGNTEAFF,TGTGCCAGCAGAAAAGACAGGGGGAACACTGAAGCTTTCTTT
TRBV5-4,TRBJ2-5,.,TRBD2,CASTTPGDYGETQYF,TGTGCCAGCACCACCCCTGGGGACTACGGGGAGACCCAGTACTTC
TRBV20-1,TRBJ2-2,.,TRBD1,CSARDRVRANTGELFF,TGCAGTGCTCGGGACAGGGTCCGCGCGAACACCGGGGAGCTGTTTTTT
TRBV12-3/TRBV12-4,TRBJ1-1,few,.,CASSRTGTMNTEAFF,TGTGCCAGCAGTCGCACCGGGACCATGAACACTGAAGCTTTCTTT
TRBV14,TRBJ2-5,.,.,CASSPRLGVTQYF,TGTGCCAGCAGCCCCCGACTAGGGGTTACCCAGTACTTC
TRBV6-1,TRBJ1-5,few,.,CASRGTGGNQPQHF,TGTGCCAGCAGGGGAACGGGGGGCAATCAGCCCCAGCATTTT
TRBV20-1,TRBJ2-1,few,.,CSASRANENEQFF,TGCAGTGCTAGCCGGGCCAATGAGAATGAGCAGTTCTTC
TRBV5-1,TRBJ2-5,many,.,CASSPATLRQETQYF,TGCGCCAGCAGCCCGGCCACCTTACGACAAGAGACCCAGTACTTC
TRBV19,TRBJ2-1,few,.,CASSGFLDRTSNNEQFF,TGTGCCAGTAGCGGGTTTCTAGACAGAACCTCCAACAATGAGCAGTTCTTC
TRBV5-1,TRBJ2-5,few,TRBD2,CASSQSSGGLETQYF,TGCGCCAGCAGCCAATCTAGCGGGGGGCTAGAGACCCAGTACTTC
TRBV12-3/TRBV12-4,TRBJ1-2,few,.,CATHHDSHYGYTF,TGTGCCACCCATCACGACAGCCACTATGGCTACACCTTC
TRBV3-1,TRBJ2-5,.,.,CASSLGPSEETQYF,TGTGCCAGCAGTCTGGGACCGTCGGAAGAGACCCAGTACTTC
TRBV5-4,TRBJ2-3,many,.,CASGLAEQSTDTQYF,TGTGCCAGCGGACTGGCGGAGCAGAGCACAGATACGCAGTATTTT
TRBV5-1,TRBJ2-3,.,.,CASGDSESDTQYF,TGCGCCAGCGGGGATTCGGAGTCAGATACGCAGTATTTT
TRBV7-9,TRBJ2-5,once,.,CACSLGEGQGETQYF,TGTGCCTGCAGCTTAGGGGAAGGGCAGGGAGAGACCCAGTACTTC
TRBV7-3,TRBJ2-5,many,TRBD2,CASSVTGTSRETQYF,TGTGCCAGCAGCGTCACCGGGACTAGCCGTGAGACCCAGTACTTC
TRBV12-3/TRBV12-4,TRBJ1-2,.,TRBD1,CASSTDRESGGYGYTF,TGTGCCAGCAGCACGGACAGGGAAAGTGGTGGCTATGGCTACACCTTC
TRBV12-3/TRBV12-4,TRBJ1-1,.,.,CASSSPAGKNTEAFF,TGTGCCAGCAGTTCCCCGGCCGGGAAGAACACTGAAGCTTTCTTT
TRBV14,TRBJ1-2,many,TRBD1,CASRRTGENYGYTF,TGTGCCAGCAGACGGACAGGGGAAAACTATGGCTACACCTTC
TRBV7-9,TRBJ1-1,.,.,CASSLALLGSMNTEAFF,TGTGCCAGCAGCTTAGCGCTTCTGGGGTCTATGAACACTGAAGCTTTCTTT
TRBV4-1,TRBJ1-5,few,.,CASSQATLPSFQPQHF,TGCGCCAGCAGCCAAGCGACGCTACCTTCCTTTCAGCCCCAGCATTTT